The 30 T cell receptor beta chains reported below all come from one sample, sequenced in a study of neoadjuvant anti-PD-1 for oral cavity cancer. Clones were sequenced by immunoSEQ multiplex PCR, and TCRdb holds only the in-frame ones, with some missing. The sample yields about 15,000 clones, about 70% seen once. The input for sequencing was PBMCs, taken before nivolumab (anti-PD-1) treatment. These receptor sequences come from a person between 35 and 79 years old with oral cavity squamous cell carcinoma.

The rearrangement uses TRBV10-3 and TRBJ2-7; D is unresolved. This CDR3 has 11 residues. Per the germline V gene, CDR1 is ENHRY and CDR2 is SYGVKD. Trimming removed 8 bases from V and 6 bases from J, with 11 bases in between. The CDR3 coding sequence is TGTGCCATCGGACCTCGACGCGAGCAGTACTTC. This encodes CAIGPRREQYF.

This rearrangement joins TRBV25-1 to TRBJ2-7; TRBD1 might be the D (6 bases). This CDR3 has 15 amino acids. The germline V and J ends were trimmed by 1 base and 0 bases, with 10 bases remaining between them. The germline V gene has CDR1 MGHDK and CDR2 SYGVNS. The CDR3 bases are TGTGCCAGCAGTGAATGGGGGCTGAGCTCCTACGAGCAGTACTTC. This gives the protein CASSEWGLSSYEQYF.

This rearrangement joins TRBV18 to TRBJ2-1, with no clear D. Trimming stripped 5 bases from V and 0 bases from J, with 14 bases between. CDR3 length: 16 amino acids. Germline CDR1 KGHSH, CDR2 LQKENI. The CDR3 bases are TGTGCCAGCTCAACAAAGGACGGATTCTCCTACAATGAGCAGTTCTTC. Translation: CASSTKDGFSYNEQFF.

This chain uses TRBV27 with TRBJ1-5, with D hard to call. Germline lookup yields CDR1 MNHEY and CDR2 SMNVEV (reference sequence). V dropped 5 bases and J dropped 2 bases, with 10 bases sitting between them. The CDR3 covers 14 residues. CDR3 in DNA: TGTGCCAGCAGTCCTAGGAGTGGCAATCAGCCCCAGCATTTT. It codes for CASSPRSGNQPQHF.

V gene TRBV28 combines with J gene TRBJ1-6, with TRBD1 matching 10 bases. J lost 4 bases, V lost 2 bases, and 2 bases had no gene match. The CDR3 has 16 residues. Germline V gene lookup returns CDR1 MDHEN and CDR2 SYDVKM. This chain's CDR3 is CASSLGGQGYNSPLHF. The CDR3 DNA sequence: TGTGCCAGCAGTTTAGGGGGACAGGGGTATAATTCACCCCTCCACTTT.

This clone was seen only a few times. The gene calls are TRBV5-1 and TRBJ1-1; D remains unclear. V lost 1 base, J lost 1 base, and 11 bases lay in between. The CDR3 has 15 amino acids. Germline V gene data show CDR1 as SGHRS and CDR2 as YFSETQ. The CDR3 bases are TGCGCCAGCAGCTTGCGGGGATATGGGAACACTGAAGCTTTCTTT. Protein: CASSLRGYGNTEAFF.

Written as DNA, the CDR3 is TGTGCCAGCAGCCCGCCGGGACGGTCAGATACGCAGTATTTT. Its protein is CASSPPGRSDTQYF. The J gene is TRBJ2-3, the V gene TRBV7-2; possibly TRBD1 or TRBD2 for D (5 bases each). V lost 5 bases and J 4 bases, leaving 13 bases between the germline ends. The germline CDR1 and CDR2 sequences are SGHTA and FQGNSA. The length of the CDR3 is 14 residues.

The V and J genes are TRBV6-5 and TRBJ1-6; a possible D gene is TRBD1 (6 bases). V was clipped by 0 bases and J by 7 bases, with 13 bases between them. This CDR3 has 16 amino acids. Germline V gene lookup returns CDR1 MNHEY and CDR2 SVGAGI. The CDR3: CASSYSTTGTNSPLHF. CDR3 bases: TGTGCCAGCAGTTACTCAACGACAGGAACAAATTCACCCCTCCACTTT.

This chain connects TRBV4-1 to TRBJ2-2; 7 bases are a match to TRBD1. The V segment lost 1 base and the J segment 6 bases; nucleotides outside the gene matches: 2. Germline V lookup: CDR1 MGHRA, CDR2 YSYEKL. The CDR3 extends over 14 amino acids. CDR3 region: CASSQAQGPGELFF. CDR3 DNA: TGCGCCAGCAGCCAAGCACAGGGGCCCGGGGAGCTGTTTTTT.

This rearrangement joins TRBV9 to TRBJ1-4; D remains unclear. Germline V gene lookup returns CDR1 SGDLS and CDR2 YYNGEE. This CDR3 comprises 13 residues. Deletions cut 0 bases from V and 11 bases from J, with 11 bases between. Here the CDR3 DNA reads TGTGCCAGCAGCGTAGAACTGAACCGGAAACTGTTTTTT. Protein product: CASSVELNRKLFF.

The CDR3 reads CAWSVREGRQPQHF. CDR3 DNA: TGTGCCTGGAGTGTACGGGAAGGTCGACAGCCCCAGCATTTT. The chain is built from TRBV30 and TRBJ1-5, with D uncertain. The germline gives CDR1 GTSNPN, CDR2 SVGIG (reference sequence). The V gene lost 0 bases and the J gene lost 7 bases, with 13 bases spanning the gap. The CDR3 has 14 amino acids.

The rearrangement uses TRBV7-9 and TRBJ2-3; no clear D. V gave up 5 bases and J gave up 3 bases, with 12 bases separating them. This CDR3 region has 14 residues. Germline V lookup: CDR1 SEHNR, CDR2 FQNEAQ (reference sequence). CDR3 coding DNA: TGTGCCAGCAGCCGAGCCGACACTACAGATACGCAGTATTTT. It is translated as CASSRADTTDTQYF.

This sequence joins TRBV30 and TRBJ2-1; D not resolved. V lost 0 bases and J 9 bases, leaving 15 bases between the germline ends. This CDR3 contains 14 residues. Germline CDR1 GTSNPN, CDR2 SVGIG (reference sequence). In DNA, the CDR3 is TGTGCCTGGAGTGTATCCAACAGCAGGAGTGAGCAGTTCTTC. It codes for CAWSVSNSRSEQFF.

The rearrangement joins TRBV5-8 to TRBJ1-1; D possibly corresponds to TRBD1 (6 bases). The CDR3 spans 15 residues. V was clipped by 3 bases and J by 1 base, with 13 bases between them. Germline V lookup: CDR1 SGHTS, CDR2 YDEGEE. The CDR3 protein is CASSYAGAPNTEAFF. CDR3 coding DNA: TGTGCCAGCAGCTACGCAGGGGCTCCGAACACTGAAGCTTTCTTT.

This clone was seen more than once but under ten times. The J gene is TRBJ1-3, the V gene TRBV7-2; D remains ambiguous. Trimming took off 6 bases at V and 4 bases at J, with 7 bases between the two ends. The germline gives CDR1 SGHTA, CDR2 FQGNSA. CDR3 length: 12 residues. The CDR3 nucleotides read TGTGCCAGCAGTATCAGAGGAAACACCATATATTTT. Translation: CASSIRGNTIYF.

The CDR3 reads CASSSGLAGGRADTQYF. CDR3 nucleotide sequence: TGTGCCAGCAGCTCTGGACTAGCGGGAGGGAGGGCAGATACGCAGTATTTT. The chain has TRBV11-2 and TRBJ2-3; TRBD2 agrees at 15 bases. Trimming at V came to 4 bases and at J to 4 bases, leaving 6 bases not matched to a gene. The CDR3 contains 17 residues. Germline CDR1 and CDR2: SGHAT and FQNNGV.

This clone was detected a few times. The chain recombines TRBV16 with TRBJ1-5, with 7 bases aligning to TRBD1. V was pared by 5 bases and J by 3 bases, with 7 bases of the junction left unmatched. This CDR3 is built from 15 residues. Germline values: CDR1 KGHSY, CDR2 FQNENV. In nucleotides, the CDR3 is TGTGCCAGCAGCGACACAGGGGCTGACAATCAGCCCCAGCATTTT. Encoded protein: CASSDTGADNQPQHF. Full variable domain (missing parts from reference TRBV16 and TRBJ1-5): GEEVAQTPKHLVRGEGQKAKLYCAPIKGHSYVFWYQQVLKNEFKFLISFQNENVFDETGMPKERFSAKCLPNSPCSLEIQATKLEDSAVYFCASSDTGADNQPQHFGDGTRLSIL.

The V and J genes are TRBV28 and TRBJ2-7; D could derive from TRBD1 or TRBD2 (7 bases each). V was cut by 7 bases and J by 2 bases, with 15 bases left in between. The CDR3 covers 14 residues. The germline V gene encodes CDR1 MDHEN and CDR2 SYDVKM. The CDR3 bases are TGTGCCAGCAACGGGGGGACAGCTACCTACGAGCAGTACTTC. As protein: CASNGGTATYEQYF.

The chain is built from TRBV9 and TRBJ2-7; 11 bases map to TRBD2. The CDR3 is 14 residues long. In germline, CDR1 is SGDLS, CDR2 YYNGEE. V lost 2 bases to trimming and J lost 7 bases; unmatched junction nucleotides: 5. The CDR3 DNA is TGTGCCAGCAGCGTTAGCGGGAGGGCTGGAGAGCAGTACTTC. Its translation is CASSVSGRAGEQYF. Looking up the rest from reference TRBV9 and TRBJ2-7 gives the full variable domain: DSGVTQTPKHLITATGQRVTLRCSPRSGDLSVYWYQQSLDQGLQFLIQYYNGEERAKGNILERFSAQQFPDLHSELNLSSLELGDSALYFCASSVSGRAGEQYFGPGTRLTVT.

The chain recombines TRBV5-1 with TRBJ2-5, with D perhaps TRBD2 (6 bases). The CDR3 is 15 residues long. In germline, CDR1 is SGHRS, CDR2 YFSETQ. Trimming left V 2 bases short and J 4 bases short, with 15 bases between. The CDR3 nucleotides are TGCGCCAGCAGCTTAAACGGGGGAGGAGCAGAGACCCAGTACTTC. It translates to CASSLNGGGAETQYF.

The chain uses TRBV10-3 and TRBJ1-5; tentatively, D is TRBD1 (6 bases). The CDR3 contains 15 residues. With 7 bases removed from V and 5 bases from J, the gap between germline ends came to 18 bases. The germline V gene encodes CDR1 ENHRY and CDR2 SYGVKD. The CDR3 is CAIKGEGVEHQPQHF. The CDR3 region has the DNA TGTGCCATCAAGGGAGAGGGGGTAGAACATCAGCCCCAGCATTTT.

The chain recombines TRBV7-3 with TRBJ2-3; tentatively, D is TRBD1 (5 bases). V was trimmed by 3 bases and J by 5 bases, leaving 15 bases between them. This CDR3 spans 15 amino acids. CDR1 is SGHTA and CDR2 is FQGTGA in the germline V gene. This CDR3 is CASSFGQISGDTQYF. The CDR3 bases are TGTGCCAGCAGCTTCGGACAAATCTCTGGAGATACGCAGTATTTT.

This clone appeared a single time. The chain links TRBV19 to TRBJ1-4, with D possibly TRBD1 on 5 matching bases. Germline lookup yields CDR1 LNHDA and CDR2 SQIVND (reference sequence). This CDR3 contains 14 residues. V shed 3 bases and J shed 8 bases, with 13 bases lying between them. The CDR3 reads CASSILGVREKLFF. CDR3 nucleotides: TGTGCCAGTAGTATCCTAGGGGTTCGCGAAAAACTGTTTTTT.

The V and J genes are TRBV5-4 and TRBJ1-2; TRBD1 matches at 10 bases. Per germline, CDR1 SGHNT and CDR2 YYREEE (reference sequence). J gave up 4 bases and V 4 bases, and 7 bases lay outside the gene matches. This CDR3 region has 15 residues. Here the CDR3 reads CASSNRDRGSYGYTF. The DNA of the CDR3 is TGTGCCAGCAGCAACCGGGACAGGGGAAGCTATGGCTACACCTTC.

This clone was seen more than once but under ten times. The rearrangement uses TRBV6-6 and TRBJ2-2, with 8 bases matching TRBD2. From germline, CDR1 is MNHNY and CDR2 SVGAGI (reference sequence). The CDR3 totals 14 residues. V shed 6 bases, J shed 7 bases, and the junction held 7 bases outside the gene matches. CDR3 nucleotides: TGTGCCAGCAGGGACGGACTAGCTGTCGGGGAGCTGTTTTTT. Its protein product is CASRDGLAVGELFF.

In this sample, this clone turned up a few times. V usage is TRBV4-1 and J usage is TRBJ1-3; D ambiguous. The V gene's germline CDR1 is MGHRA and CDR2 YSYEKL. CDR3 length: 18 residues. Trimming removed 2 bases from V and 4 bases from J, with 21 bases in between. The DNA of the CDR3 is TGCGCCAGCAGCCAACGAATCATCACGGGCTTAGGGGGAAACACCATATATTTT. It is translated as CASSQRIITGLGGNTIYF.

This chain links TRBV6-5 with TRBJ2-7; 7 bases agree with TRBD1. The germline V gene has CDR1 MNHEY and CDR2 SVGAGI. The CDR3 covers 16 residues. V dropped 0 bases and J dropped 1; count of bases not matched to a gene: 6. The CDR3 sequence is CASSYSIQGESYEQYF. CDR3 DNA: TGTGCCAGCAGTTACTCGATCCAGGGGGAATCCTACGAGCAGTACTTC.

V usage is TRBV10-1 and J usage is TRBJ2-2, with 9 bases matching TRBD2. From germline, CDR1 is WNHNN and CDR2 SYGVQD (reference sequence). After removal of 3 bases from V and 2 bases from J, the junction contained 4 bases not matched to a gene. This CDR3 comprises 16 residues. CDR3 DNA: TGCGCCAGCAGTGAAGGGACTAGCCTAAACACCGGGGAGCTGTTTTTT. Protein sequence: CASSEGTSLNTGELFF.

The CDR3: CASSLTRGDTQYF. CDR3 bases: TGTGCCAGCTCACTTACCAGGGGAGATACGCAGTATTTT. The chain recombines TRBV18 with TRBJ2-3, with D possibly being TRBD1 (6 bases). Trimming pared 4 bases from V and 5 bases from J, leaving 10 bases between. CDR3 size: 13 residues. CDR1 is KGHSH, CDR2 LQKENI, per germline.

This chain joins TRBV29-1 and TRBJ2-2; TRBD1 matches at 8 bases. V trimming: 7 bases; J trimming: 4 bases; junction bases outside the gene matches: 8. The CDR3 sequence is 14 residues long. Germline CDR1 is SQVTM and CDR2 is ANQGSEA. CDR3 region: CSARTGWGTGELFF. The CDR3 bases are TGCAGCGCACGGACAGGGTGGGGCACCGGGGAGCTGTTTTTT.